This T cell receptor (beta chain) emerged from a study of blood T cell repertoires in COVID-19 (dated by TCRdb to about 2020). As for the study more broadly: Collaborator samples came from the United States, Italy and Spain and covered acute and convalescent phases of COVID-19. Subjects who had been exposed to COVID-19, were actively infected with it, or had recovered from it provided the deeply sampled blood TCRbeta repertoires that made up the dataset. The repertoires were made available in a free public database intended to serve as a resource for research on the immune response to SARS-CoV-2. The prospective study material was composed of cDNA or gDNA derived from T cells, B-cell-depleted T cells, or PBMCs. Where available, HLA class I and class II types were taken from metadata supplied by the sample provider and were not determined by assay-based typing. A de-identified subject ID, COVID-19 status, age in years and sex were almost always included in the sample metadata. Samples were obtained from the ongoing ImmuneRACE study (first 160 participants) and from about 1,300 subjects provided by 6 global collaborators.

TCRbeta CDR3 regions were amplified from genomic DNA using the immunoSEQ Assay, a bias-controlled multiplex PCR. The paper's data handling went like this. Within the assay, amplification of reference gene primers was used to estimate how many nucleated cells each sample contained. Sequence reads were collapsed and filtered to measure the absolute abundance of every unique TCRbeta CDR3 rearrangement. For each sample, productive Simpson clonality was calculated by taking the square root of Simpson's diversity index across productive rearrangements. In its TCRdb copy, this immuneACCESS table keeps in-frame sequences only and misses some clones. Where compared with another copy, unresolved V genes explain less than half of these, and the others have no known cause. V and J calls plus clone size are reproduced from that table; the DNA served to infer D and trimming. The sample table lists tens of thousands of clones, about 88% of them with a count of one. The top ten constitute 3.9% of the sample.

As to this clone: The antigen this receptor binds is unknown. Qualities for individual bases were not recorded, and no much larger clone is one base off.

Findings and caveats that apply to the study as a whole: How much clinical and demographic metadata was included differed by source and by participant, and the metadata was provided uncurated.

The collaborating institutions used their own protocols to collect whole blood in K2EDTA tubes. For TCRbeta analysis, collaborator samples were shipped as frozen whole blood, as isolated PBMCs, or as DNA extracted from either sample type. V gives up 4 bases and J gives up 3 bases, and the segment between their germline ends measures 20 bases. Per the germline V gene (reference sequence), LGHDT is the CDR1 and YNNKEL is the CDR2. The CDR3 runs 17 amino acids, cysteine and phenylalanine included. The kept DNA is CDR3 alone, 51 bases in frame from the first base. This TCR was recovered from a man between 65 and 80 years old with acute or convalescent COVID-19. Sequenced sample: peripheral blood. This receptor chain uses TRBV3-1 (or the pseudogene TRBV3-2) and TRBJ2-3, and perhaps TRBD1 as D gene, on 7 matching bases. The CDR3 in this case is CASSRTRGTAGTDTQYF. The nucleotide sequence reads TGTGCCAGCAGCCGAACACGCGGGACAGCAGGGACAGATACGCAGTATTTT.